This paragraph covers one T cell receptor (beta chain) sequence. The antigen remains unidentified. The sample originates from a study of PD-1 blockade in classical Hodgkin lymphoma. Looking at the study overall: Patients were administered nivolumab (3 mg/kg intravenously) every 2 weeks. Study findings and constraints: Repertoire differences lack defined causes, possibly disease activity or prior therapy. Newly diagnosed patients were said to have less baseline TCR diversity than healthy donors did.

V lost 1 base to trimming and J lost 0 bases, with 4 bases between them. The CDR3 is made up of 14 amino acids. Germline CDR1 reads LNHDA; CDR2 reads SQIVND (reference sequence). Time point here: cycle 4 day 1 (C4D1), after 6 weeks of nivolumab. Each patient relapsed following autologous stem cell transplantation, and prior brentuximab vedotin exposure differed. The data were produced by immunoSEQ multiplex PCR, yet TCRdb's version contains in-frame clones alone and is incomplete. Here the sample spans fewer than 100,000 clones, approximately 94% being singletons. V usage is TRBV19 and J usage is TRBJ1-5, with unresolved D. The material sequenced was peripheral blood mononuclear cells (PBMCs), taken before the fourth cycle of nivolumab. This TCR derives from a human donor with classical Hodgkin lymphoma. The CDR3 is CASSIGYSNQPQHF. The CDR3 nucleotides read TGTGCCAGTAGTATAGGGTATAGCAATCAGCCCCAGCATTTT.